These T cell receptor beta chains were read from a single sample in a study of Tregs in tolerant kidney transplant recipients. Produced via immunoSEQ multiplex PCR; TCRdb's table is partial and in-frame only. The sample has over 60,000 clones; 98% are singletons. The sequenced sample was CD4+ T cells from blood, obtained before the transplant. These receptors were obtained from a human donor who received a combined kidney and bone marrow transplant. Each CDR3 is given without its conserved first and last residue. The order of the fields is V gene, J gene, CDR3 protein.

>TRBV10-3|TRBJ1-6
AIRGLDNSPLH
>TRBV11-2|TRBJ2-1
ASQKDSYNEQF
>TRBV7-9|TRBJ2-1
ASSLDRRIQPYNEQF
>TRBV6-5|TRBJ1-1
ASSSQQGAGSEAF
>TRBV7-3|TRBJ2-1
ASSLTSASSYNEQF
>TRBV15|TRBJ2-4
ATSRVGGSKNIQY
>TRBV2|TRBJ1-2
ASSGTGDYGYT
>TRBV6-6|TRBJ2-6
ASTQGAQGANVLT
>TRBV18|TRBJ2-7
ASSPGTSGRLEQY
>TRBV29-1|TRBJ1-1
SVRGSNTEAF
>TRBV30|TRBJ2-2
AWTTLNTGELF
>TRBV2|TRBJ2-7
ASSRGQIYEQY
>TRBV6-1|TRBJ2-5
ASRARDRRETQY
>TRBV5-4|TRBJ1-3
ASSRVPGQGNTIY